This T cell receptor beta chain was observed in a study of cytomegalovirus exposure and HLA in healthy donors. Germline-derived CDR1 and CDR2 are GTSNPN and SVGIG (reference sequence). CDR3 length equals 16 residues. The V end was cut by 0 bases, the J end by 5 bases, with 16 bases between. The PCR contained 60 Vbeta and 13 Jbeta primers. Sequencing used immunoSEQ multiplex PCR; TCRdb keeps in-frame clones, though not all of them. The sample lists some 150,000 clones; approximately 80% were seen once. The sequencing input was PBMCs. The rearrangement links TRBV30 to TRBJ2-2, with D tentatively TRBD1 (6 bases). This sequence was found in a woman between 50 and 59 years old in good health and CMV-seronegative. CDR3 in amino acids: CAWSVLGHTGTGELFF. CDR3 nucleotides: TGTGCCTGGAGTGTGTTGGGTCACACAGGGACCGGGGAGCTGTTTTTT.